The next 21 T cell receptor beta chains were all read from a single sample in a study of blood T cell repertoires in COVID-19. Clones were read by immunoSEQ multiplex PCR, and TCRdb kept only the in-frame ones, dropping some. The sample holds approximately 150,000 clones; 60% to 85% are singletons and the top ten take about 2%. Sequenced input: peripheral blood. The receptor source for this set is a woman between 55 and 75 years old with acute or convalescent COVID-19.

The V call is TRBV20-1, the J call TRBJ2-7; 9 bases fit TRBD1. The germline V gene has CDR1 DFQATT and CDR2 SNEGSKA (reference sequence). CDR3 length: 11 amino acids. This CDR3 reads CMGQGSYEQYF. Written as DNA, the CDR3 is TGCATGGGACAGGGCTCCTACGAGCAGTACTTC.

This clone was recorded only once. CDR3 sequence reads: CASGSSGGGRNIQYF. The CDR3, as DNA: TGTGCCAGCGGTTCGTCGGGAGGGGGGAGAAACATTCAGTACTTC. The chain combines TRBV27 with TRBJ2-4; TRBD2 matches at 8 bases. The CDR3 consists of 15 residues. The trim removed 8 bases at V and 6 bases at J, leaving 12 bases unmatched. Germline V gene sequence: CDR1 MNHEY, CDR2 SMNVEV (reference sequence).

This chain joins TRBV10-3 and TRBJ2-3, with a tentative D call TRBD1 (6 bases). The germline V gene has CDR1 ENHRY and CDR2 SYGVKD. With 6 bases removed from V and 0 bases from J, the gap between germline ends came to 7 bases. The CDR3 covers 13 residues. Written as DNA, the CDR3 is TGTGCCATCAGAAGGGGGAGCACAGATACGCAGTATTTT. Translated, it gives CAIRRGSTDTQYF.

This sequence joins TRBV10-3 and TRBJ2-2; TRBD1 might be the D (6 bases). The CDR3 spans 15 residues. Per germline, CDR1 ENHRY and CDR2 SYGVKD. V lost 10 bases and J lost 4, with 19 bases in between. Here the CDR3 reads CATNQGLVATGELFF. The CDR3 nucleotides are TGTGCCACCAATCAGGGGCTAGTGGCCACCGGGGAGCTGTTTTTT.

The gene calls are TRBV11-2 and TRBJ2-7; 9 bases agree with TRBD2. V was clipped by 0 bases and J by 5 bases; unmatched bases: 5. This CDR3 contains 15 residues. Germline-derived CDR1 and CDR2 are SGHAT and FQNNGV. The CDR3 nucleotides read TGTGCCAGCAGCTTAGATCGGCTAGCGGGAAACGAGCAGTACTTC. Translating it yields CASSLDRLAGNEQYF.

The V gene is TRBV7-9, the J gene TRBJ2-2; 13 bases are a match to TRBD2. This CDR3 contains 19 residues. J was trimmed by 3 bases and V by 0 bases; bases with no gene match: 7. Germline CDR1 reads SEHNR; CDR2 reads FQNEAQ (reference sequence). The DNA of the CDR3 is TGTGCCAGCAGCTTAGCAGGGCCGACTAGCGGGAGGTACACCGGGGAGCTGTTTTTT. Its translation: CASSLAGPTSGRYTGELFF.

This chain joins TRBV5-6 and TRBJ1-6; 8 bases match TRBD1. Germline CDR1 is SGHDT and CDR2 is YYEEEE. The V gene end was trimmed by 5 bases and the J gene end by 2 bases; junction bases not matched to a gene: 6. CDR3 length: 16 residues. In DNA, the CDR3 is TGTGCCAGCAGTCAGGGGGCGGGGGCCTATAATTCACCCCTCCACTTT. Residues: CASSQGAGAYNSPLHF. Complete variable domain (other parts from reference TRBV5-6 and TRBJ1-6): DAGVTQSPTHLIKTRGQQVTLRCSPKSGHDTVSWYQQALGQGPQFIFQYYEEEERQRGNFPDRFSGHQFPNYSSELNVNALLLGDSALYLCASSQGAGAYNSPLHFGNGTRLTVT.

The CDR3 protein is CASSQGTNEQFF. The CDR3, as DNA: TGTGCCAGCAGCCAGGGAACCAATGAGCAGTTCTTC. J is TRBJ2-1 and V is TRBV11-2; weak D call: TRBD1 (5 bases). The CDR3 totals 12 residues. In germline, CDR1 is SGHAT, CDR2 FQNNGV. V lost 5 bases and J lost 6, with 8 bases in between.

V usage is TRBV18 and J usage is TRBJ2-7; TRBD1 agrees at 9 bases. V was clipped by 4 bases and J by 0 bases; unmatched bases: 13. Germline-derived CDR1 and CDR2 are KGHSH and LQKENI. This CDR3 region has 18 residues. The CDR3 is CASSLIPGQGGSSYEQYF. The CDR3 DNA is TGTGCCAGCTCACTGATCCCGGGACAGGGCGGGAGCTCCTACGAGCAGTACTTC.

The chain links TRBV5-6 to TRBJ1-1, with D possibly matching TRBD1 (6 bases). The CDR3 sequence is 15 residues long. Germline values: CDR1 SGHDT, CDR2 YYEEEE. Between the trimmed V and J ends, which lost 7 bases and 11 bases, there was a span of 27 bases. CDR3 residues: CASAAGENPMGGAFF. The DNA of the CDR3 is TGTGCCAGCGCCGCAGGGGAGAATCCCATGGGGGGGGCTTTCTTT. Filled out from reference TRBV5-6 and TRBJ1-1, the complete variable domain reads DAGVTQSPTHLIKTRGQQVTLRCSPKSGHDTVSWYQQALGQGPQFIFQYYEEEERQRGNFPDRFSGHQFPNYSSELNVNALLLGDSALYLCASAAGENPMGGAFFGQGTRLTVV.

V usage is TRBV5-1 and J usage is TRBJ2-1; 10 bases fit TRBD2. There are 13 residues in the CDR3. From germline, CDR1 is SGHRS and CDR2 YFSETQ. The J segment lost 9 bases and the V segment lost 5 bases, leaving 5 bases of the junction unmatched. CDR3 nucleotides: TGCGCCAGCAGAGCGGGAGGGCCTGGTGAGCAGTTCTTC. Translation gives CASRAGGPGEQFF.

The chain employs TRBV28 and TRBJ2-2; the match to TRBD2 covers 8 bases. V shed 4 bases and J 5 bases; nucleotides not matched to a gene: 6. The germline gives CDR1 MDHEN, CDR2 SYDVKM. This CDR3 is built from 15 residues. CDR3 residues: CASSSSGRGTGELFF. The CDR3 coding sequence is TGTGCCAGCAGTTCCAGCGGGAGAGGGACCGGGGAGCTGTTTTTT.

The V call is TRBV28, the J call TRBJ2-7; 13 nucleotides match TRBD2. Germline V gives CDR1 MDHEN, CDR2 SYDVKM. V gave up 5 bases and J gave up 0 bases; unmatched junction bases: 13. The CDR3 extends over 19 amino acids. CDR3 DNA: TGTGCCAGCAGTCCAAAGACTAGCGGGAGGCCCGGGAGCTCCTACGAGCAGTACTTC. It is translated as CASSPKTSGRPGSSYEQYF. Filled out from reference TRBV28 and TRBJ2-7, the complete variable domain reads DVKVTQSSRYLVKRTGEKVFLECVQDMDHENMFWYRQDPGLGLRLIYFSYDVKMKEKGDIPEGYSVSREKKERFSLILESASTNQTSMYLCASSPKTSGRPGSSYEQYFGPGTRLTVT.

The chain recombines TRBV5-1 with TRBJ1-1; tentative D call: TRBD1 (6 bases). CDR1 SGHRS and CDR2 YFSETQ come from the germline V gene. With 1 base removed from V and 7 bases from J, the gap between germline ends came to 14 bases. This CDR3 is 14 amino acids long. As DNA, the CDR3 is TGCGCCAGCAGCTTGAAACAGGGCCCTAGTGAAGCTTTCTTT. Translating gives CASSLKQGPSEAFF.

This chain links TRBV5-8 with TRBJ1-1; D remains ambiguous. The germline gives CDR1 SGHTS, CDR2 YDEGEE. The CDR3 has 14 amino acids. V was cut by 4 bases and J by 2 bases, with 12 bases left in between. DNA for the CDR3: TGTGCCAGCAGCCACAGAGGGCCCAACACTGAAGCTTTCTTT. Translated: CASSHRGPNTEAFF.

J is TRBJ1-3 and V is TRBV30; 11 bases agree with TRBD1. The germline CDR1 and CDR2 sequences are GTSNPN and SVGIG (reference sequence). The CDR3 has 14 residues. With V trimmed by 2 bases and J by 7 bases, 4 bases remained unmatched. The CDR3 nucleotides read TGTGCCTGGAGTCCGGGACAGGGGGTGAACACCATATATTTT. Encoded protein: CAWSPGQGVNTIYF.

This chain joins TRBV7-6 and TRBJ2-3; D is perhaps TRBD1 (6 bases). Trimming shortened V by 5 bases and J by 1 base, and 16 bases separated the two germline ends. Germline CDR1 reads SGHVS; CDR2 reads FNYEAQ. There are 16 residues in the CDR3. The CDR3 reads CASSPRVGAGTDTQYF. Written as DNA, the CDR3 is TGTGCCAGCAGCCCTAGAGTGGGGGCGGGCACAGATACGCAGTATTTT.

CDR3 sequence: CASSLAPYNEQFF. The CDR3 DNA follows: TGCGCCAGCAGCTTAGCACCCTACAATGAGCAGTTCTTC. V and J are TRBV5-1 and TRBJ2-1; D unclear. In germline, CDR1 is SGHRS, CDR2 YFSETQ. V lost 2 bases and J lost 2, with 5 bases in between. The CDR3 is 13 amino acids.

In this sample, this clone turned up a few times. V usage is TRBV7-3 and J usage is TRBJ2-1, with 7 bases aligning to TRBD1. The CDR3 has 13 amino acids. Per the germline V gene, CDR1 is SGHTA and CDR2 is FQGTGA. With V trimmed by 5 bases and J by 9 bases, 7 bases remained unmatched. CDR3 in amino acids: CASSTTGLREQFF. The CDR3 DNA sequence: TGTGCCAGCAGCACGACAGGGCTCCGTGAGCAGTTCTTC.

The genes are TRBV27 and TRBJ1-6, with TRBD1 identical over 7 bases. The ends lost 3 bases at V and 8 bases at J; junction bases unmatched: 7. The CDR3 is made up of 15 amino acids. Germline CDR1 and CDR2: MNHEY and SMNVEV (reference sequence). Here the CDR3 DNA reads TGTGCCAGCAGTTTCGCTACGACAGGGCATTCACCCCTCCACTTT. Translation gives CASSFATTGHSPLHF.

The chain uses TRBV18 and TRBJ1-1; 7 bases line up with TRBD1. Germline lookup yields CDR1 KGHSH and CDR2 LQKENI. Unmatched junction bases numbered 6, after V lost 3 bases and J lost 8 bases. The length of the CDR3 is 13 residues. CDR3 sequence reads: CASSPEGAGEAFF. The DNA of the CDR3 is TGTGCCAGCTCACCGGAGGGGGCCGGGGAAGCTTTCTTT.